This T cell receptor (beta chain) is from a study of shared clonotypes between healthy human individuals. CDR1 and CDR2 from the germline V gene are MDHEN and SYDVKM. The CDR3 loop spans 17 amino acids. V was pared by 1 base and J by 4 bases, with 8 bases of the junction left unmatched. At the deep level, the assay was run. TCRdb's copy holds only in-frame clones and misses some; the assay was immunoSEQ multiplex PCR. The sample lists some 2.1 million clones, around 95% seen once, with about 0.13% in the top ten. This clonotype originated in a man between 18 and 35 years old in good health. Sequencing input: naive CD4+ T cells sorted from blood. This sample's subset: CD45RA+ positively selected. This sequence joins TRBV28 and TRBJ1-5; TRBD1 matches 9 bases. DNA for the CDR3: TGTGCCAGCAGTTTATCGGTAGCGGGACAGGGAAATCAGCCCCAGCATTTT. It yields the protein CASSLSVAGQGNQPQHF.